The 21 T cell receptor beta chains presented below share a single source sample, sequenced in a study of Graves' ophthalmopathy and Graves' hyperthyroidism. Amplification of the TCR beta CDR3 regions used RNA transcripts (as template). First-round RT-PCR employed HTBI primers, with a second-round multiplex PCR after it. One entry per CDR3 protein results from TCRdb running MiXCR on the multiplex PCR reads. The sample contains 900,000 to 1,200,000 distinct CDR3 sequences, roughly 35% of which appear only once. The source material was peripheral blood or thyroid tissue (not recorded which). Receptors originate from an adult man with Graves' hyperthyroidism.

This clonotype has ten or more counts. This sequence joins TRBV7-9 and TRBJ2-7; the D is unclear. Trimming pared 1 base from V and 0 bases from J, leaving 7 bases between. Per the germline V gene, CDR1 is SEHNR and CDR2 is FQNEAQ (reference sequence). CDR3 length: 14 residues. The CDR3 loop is CASSLDSSSYEQYF. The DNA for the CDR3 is TGTGCCAGCAGCTTAGACTCGTCCTCCTACGAGCAGTACTTC.

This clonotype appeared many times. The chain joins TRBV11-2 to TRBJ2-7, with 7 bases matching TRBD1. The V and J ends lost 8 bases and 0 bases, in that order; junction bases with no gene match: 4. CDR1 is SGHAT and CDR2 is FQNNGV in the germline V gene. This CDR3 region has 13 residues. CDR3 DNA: TGTGCCAGCGGGACAGCGAGCTCCTACGAGCAGTACTTC. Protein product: CASGTASSYEQYF.

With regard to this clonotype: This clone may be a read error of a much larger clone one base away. The CDR3 region is CASSSDRTGNYEQYF. CDR3 nucleotide sequence: TGTGCCAGCAGCTCAGATCGGACAGGAAACTACGAGCAGTACTTC. The gene calls are TRBV7-9 and TRBJ2-7, with 7 bases aligning to TRBD1. Germline V lookup: CDR1 SEHNR, CDR2 FQNEAQ (reference sequence). V was clipped by 4 bases and J by 3 bases; unmatched bases: 9. The CDR3 loop spans 15 amino acids.

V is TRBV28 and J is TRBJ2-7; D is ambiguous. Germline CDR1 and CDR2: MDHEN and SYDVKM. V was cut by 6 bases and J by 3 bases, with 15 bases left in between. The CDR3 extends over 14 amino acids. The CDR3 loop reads CASRGSQSFYEQYF. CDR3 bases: TGTGCCAGCAGGGGCTCGCAGTCATTCTACGAGCAGTACTTC.

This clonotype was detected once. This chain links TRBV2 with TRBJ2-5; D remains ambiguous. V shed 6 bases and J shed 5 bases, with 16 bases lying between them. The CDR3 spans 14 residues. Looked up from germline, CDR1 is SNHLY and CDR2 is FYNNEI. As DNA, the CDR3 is TGTGCCAGCAGCCCGATCGAGATAGATGAGACCCAGTACTTC. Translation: CASSPIEIDETQYF.

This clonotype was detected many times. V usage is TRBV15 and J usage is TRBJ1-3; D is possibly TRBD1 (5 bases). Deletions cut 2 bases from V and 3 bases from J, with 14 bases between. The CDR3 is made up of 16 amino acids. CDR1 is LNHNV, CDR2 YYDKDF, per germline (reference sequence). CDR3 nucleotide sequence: TGTGCCACCAGCAGACAGCGGGGCTTCTATGGAAACACCATATATTTT. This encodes CATSRQRGFYGNTIYF.

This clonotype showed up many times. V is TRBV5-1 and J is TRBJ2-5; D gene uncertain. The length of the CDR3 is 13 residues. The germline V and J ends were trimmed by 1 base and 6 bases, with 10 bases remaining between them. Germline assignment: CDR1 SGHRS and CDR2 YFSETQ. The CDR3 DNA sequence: TGCGCCAGCAGCTTGTTTCGTCAACAGACCCAGTACTTC. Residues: CASSLFRQQTQYF.

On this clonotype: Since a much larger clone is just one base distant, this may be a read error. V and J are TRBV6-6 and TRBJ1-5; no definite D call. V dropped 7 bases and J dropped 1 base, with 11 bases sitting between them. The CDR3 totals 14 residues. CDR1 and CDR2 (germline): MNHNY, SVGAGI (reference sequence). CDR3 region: CASILVTSNQPQHF. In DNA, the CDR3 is TGTGCCAGCATCCTCGTGACAAGCAATCAGCCCCAGCATTTT.

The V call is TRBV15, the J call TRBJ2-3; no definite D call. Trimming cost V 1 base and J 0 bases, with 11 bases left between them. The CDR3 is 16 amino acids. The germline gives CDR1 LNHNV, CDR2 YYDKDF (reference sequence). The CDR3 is CATSRGGLSSTDTQYF. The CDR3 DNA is TGTGCCACCAGCAGAGGGGGATTAAGCAGCACAGATACGCAGTATTTT.

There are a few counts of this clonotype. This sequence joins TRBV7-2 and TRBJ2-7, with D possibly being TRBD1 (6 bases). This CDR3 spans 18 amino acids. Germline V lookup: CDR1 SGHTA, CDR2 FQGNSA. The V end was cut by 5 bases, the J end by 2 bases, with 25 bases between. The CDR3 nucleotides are TGTGCCAGCAGCATACCCGGGACACCGCGTACTGGCGCCTACGAGCAGTACTTC. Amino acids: CASSIPGTPRTGAYEQYF.

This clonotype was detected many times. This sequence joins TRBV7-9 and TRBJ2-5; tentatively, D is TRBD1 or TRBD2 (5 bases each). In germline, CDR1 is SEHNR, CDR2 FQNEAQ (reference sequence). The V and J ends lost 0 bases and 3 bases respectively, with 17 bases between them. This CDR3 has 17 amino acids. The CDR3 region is CASSLASGLRTEETQYF. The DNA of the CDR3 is TGTGCCAGCAGCTTAGCGTCGGGGCTTCGAACAGAAGAGACCCAGTACTTC.

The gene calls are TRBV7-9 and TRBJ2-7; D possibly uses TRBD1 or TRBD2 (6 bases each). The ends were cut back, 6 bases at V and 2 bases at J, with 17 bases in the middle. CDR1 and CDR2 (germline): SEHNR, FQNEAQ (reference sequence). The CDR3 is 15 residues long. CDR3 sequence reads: CASRYGGGLTYEQYF. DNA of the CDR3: TGTGCCAGCAGGTACGGGGGCGGGCTAACCTACGAGCAGTACTTC.

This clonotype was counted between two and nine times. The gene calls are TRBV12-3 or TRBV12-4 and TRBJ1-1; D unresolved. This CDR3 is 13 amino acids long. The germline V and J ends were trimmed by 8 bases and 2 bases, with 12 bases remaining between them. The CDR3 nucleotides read TGTGCCAGCCGTCAGAGGCTTAACACTGAAGCTTTCTTT. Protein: CASRQRLNTEAFF.

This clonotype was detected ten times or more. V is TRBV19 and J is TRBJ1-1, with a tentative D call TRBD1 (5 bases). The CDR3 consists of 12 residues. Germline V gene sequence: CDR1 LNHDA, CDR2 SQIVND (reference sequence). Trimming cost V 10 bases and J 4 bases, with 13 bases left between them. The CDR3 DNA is TGTGCCACCCGAAGGGGAGGCACTGAAGCTTTCTTT. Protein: CATRRGGTEAFF. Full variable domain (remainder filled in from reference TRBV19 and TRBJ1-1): DGGITQSPKYLFRKEGQNVTLSCEQNLNHDAMYWYRQDPGQGLRLIYYSQIVNDFQKGDIAEGYSVSREKKESFPLTVTSAQKNPTAFYLCATRRGGTEAFFGQGTRLTVV.

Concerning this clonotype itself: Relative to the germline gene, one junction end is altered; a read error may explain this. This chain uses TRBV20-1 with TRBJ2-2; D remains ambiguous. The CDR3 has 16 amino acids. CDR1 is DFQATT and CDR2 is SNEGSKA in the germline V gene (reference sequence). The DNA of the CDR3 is TGCAGTGCTAGAGATCTGCTACAACCGAACACTGGGGAGCTGTTTTTT. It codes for CSARDLLQPNTGELFF.

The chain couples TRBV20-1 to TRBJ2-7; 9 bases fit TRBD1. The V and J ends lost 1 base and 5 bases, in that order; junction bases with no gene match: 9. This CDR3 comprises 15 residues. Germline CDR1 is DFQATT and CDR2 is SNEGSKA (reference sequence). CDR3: CSARGRGQGINEQYF. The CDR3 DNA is TGCAGTGCTAGAGGCCGGGGACAGGGTATCAACGAGCAGTACTTC.

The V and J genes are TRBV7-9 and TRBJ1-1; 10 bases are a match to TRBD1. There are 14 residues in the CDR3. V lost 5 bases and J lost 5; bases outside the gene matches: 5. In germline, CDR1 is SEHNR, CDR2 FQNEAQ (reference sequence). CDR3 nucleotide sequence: TGTGCCAGCAGCGGGACAGGGGTGGCGACTGAAGCTTTCTTT. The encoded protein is CASSGTGVATEAFF.

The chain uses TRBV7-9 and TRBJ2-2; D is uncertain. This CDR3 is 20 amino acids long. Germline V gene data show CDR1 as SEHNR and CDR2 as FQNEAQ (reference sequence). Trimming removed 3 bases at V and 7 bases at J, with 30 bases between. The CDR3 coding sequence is TGTGCCAGCAGCTTGGGGTTGAGTAGAAAGACCCATCCTGGGGTCGGGGAGCTGTTTTTT. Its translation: CASSLGLSRKTHPGVGELFF.

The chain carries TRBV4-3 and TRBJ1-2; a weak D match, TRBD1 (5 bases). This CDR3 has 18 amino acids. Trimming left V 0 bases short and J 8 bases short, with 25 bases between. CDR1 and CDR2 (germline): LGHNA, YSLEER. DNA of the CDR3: TGCGCCAGCAGCCAAGACGCTGGACATCGAGGAGATTATTTCGGCTACACCTTC. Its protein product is CASSQDAGHRGDYFGYTF.

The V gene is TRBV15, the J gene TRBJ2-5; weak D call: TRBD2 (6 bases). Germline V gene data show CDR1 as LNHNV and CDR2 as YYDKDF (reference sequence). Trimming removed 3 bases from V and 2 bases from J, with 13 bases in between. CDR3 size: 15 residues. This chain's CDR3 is CATSSRTSPQETQYF. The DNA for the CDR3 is TGTGCCACCAGCAGTCGAACTAGCCCTCAAGAGACCCAGTACTTC.

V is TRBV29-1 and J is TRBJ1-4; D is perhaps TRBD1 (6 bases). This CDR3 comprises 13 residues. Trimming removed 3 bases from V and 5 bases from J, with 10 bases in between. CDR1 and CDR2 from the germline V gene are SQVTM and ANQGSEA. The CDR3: CSVEVGANEKLFF. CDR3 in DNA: TGCAGCGTTGAGGTGGGGGCCAATGAAAAACTGTTTTTT. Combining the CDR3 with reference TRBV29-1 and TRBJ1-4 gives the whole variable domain SAVISQKPSRDICQRGTSLTIQCQVDSQVTMMFWYRQQPGQSLTLIATANQGSEATYESGFVIDKFPISRPNLTFSTLTVSNMSPEDSSIYLCSVEVGANEKLFFGSGTQLSVL.